This T cell receptor beta chain was profiled in a study of cytomegalovirus exposure and HLA in healthy donors (dated by TCRdb to 2016 to 2017). For context, the study as a whole: An earlier analysis of more than 550 of the donors reported approximately 280 Gb of sequence data and about 120 million unique TCR beta sequences obtained from around 190 million T cells. Around 330 gigabases of sequencing data and approximately 91 million unique TCR sequences made up an early release that covered several hundred HLA-typed donors. The genetic ancestry cluster associated with self-reported Caucasian donors included about 81% of the roughly 400 genotyped donors. The study aimed to test whether signatures of past pathogen exposure could be identified by cataloging public T cell receptors. The study profiled the T cell repertoires of approximately 700 subjects by immunosequencing and related them to cytomegalovirus serostatus. In addition to the first cohort of roughly 670 subjects, a separate validation cohort of over 90 different subjects was used. High-throughput TCR immunosequencing, statistical association of individual TCRs with disease status, and machine learning were combined to predict cytomegalovirus infection status. In a later analysis, previously published TCR beta repertoires from 550 to 750 donors were re-analyzed and high-resolution HLA genotyping was added so that TCR occurrence patterns could be studied. Rather than using new phenotypic data, the later analysis identified candidate immune exposures from TCR beta sequences and from how often those sequences occurred across donors. An earlier analysis of roughly 580 of the donors used high-throughput TCR beta sequencing to judge whether each TCR beta V gene segment behaved as functional or pseudogenic. Alongside the repertoire data, information on donor age, sex, ethnicity and CMV serostatus was compiled. Genome-wide SNP genotypes for about 60% of the 666 donors were used in a later genetic analysis, which treated that subset as a discovery cohort. All discovery cohort repertoires had been generated using a single sequencing platform. Class I and class II HLA loci were covered by the typing at four-digit resolution. The number of donors typed differed by locus, with roughly 620-640 for A, B, C, DRB1 and DQB1, roughly 550 for DQA1, 600 to 610 for DPA1, and around 460 for DPB1. Five DR-DQ haplotypes were handled as single units for association and clustering because linkage in the cohort was strong. Among around 400 genotyped donors of the cohort, an average of about 220,000 unique TCR beta nucleotide sequences was sequenced per donor, of which 15% to 20% were non-productive. The investigation overall reported the following: HLA typing was unavailable for some donors at each locus, so association tests used only the typed subset. In a later analysis, several top co-occurrence clusters were reported to appear linked to parvovirus B19, influenza, CMV and Epstein-Barr virus. At a false discovery rate of 0.05, a later analysis linked 16,951 TCR beta sequences to specific HLA alleles. In both the original and validation cohorts, the classifier was reported to diagnose cytomegalovirus status with high specificity and sensitivity. The study listed around 160 TCR beta chains as associated with cytomegalovirus. In this cohort, only TCR beta chains were sequenced, and detectable features were limited by the absence of alpha or paired-chain data. Because the 87-base-pair reads could not distinguish some IMGT-functional V segments, including TRBV6-2 and TRBV6-3, those segments were excluded. Linkage disequilibrium might explain the correlated functional status among segregating V segments, but an unknown experimental factor could not be excluded. Because counts were too low, seventeen rarely observed V segments, including chromosome 9 orphons, were left out of the earlier analysis of 587 of the donors. In a later genetic analysis, a missense DCLRE1C variant was associated with V-gene and J-gene trimming of TCR beta chains, and the association was replicated in an independent cohort. According to a later analysis, TCR association rates differed among HLA loci, with DRB1 alleles showing the most associated TCRs and HLA-C alleles showing the fewest. A further reported finding was that TCR beta sequences accurately predicted the HLA-A and HLA-B alleles for most subjects in the first cohort. A few of the identified cytomegalovirus-associated TCR beta chains were confirmed in vitro to be specific for cytomegalovirus antigens. Presence/absence analyses assumed roughly uniform sequencing depth across donors, an assumption that may not hold. A cluster of highly shared sequence variants was judged likely to be a technical artifact of the sequencing pipeline. When HLA alleles, especially DR and DQ, strongly co-occurred, attributing TCR associations to individual alleles was difficult. Broadly in line with IMGT annotations, most TCR beta V segments showed up in productive rearrangements about 87% or about 30% of the time in an earlier analysis of about 500 of the donors. It was suggested by the authors that the approach could potentially be generalized to other disease states and immunological phenotypes. In a later analysis, HLA-associated TCR beta chains were found to be more clonally expanded and to have lower generation probabilities than equally common non-associated chains. Immune exposure information for the cohort was limited to CMV serostatus. Most TCR sequences were observed very rarely across donors, whereas some public TCRs were present in many individuals. Compared with the approximately 600-donor mean, donors in an Asian-associated ancestry cluster had fewer N-insertions in productive TCRs, according to a later genetic analysis. Most CMV-associated TCR beta chains appeared to be HLA-restricted in a later analysis, and the HLA associations seemed to be driven largely by CMV exposure.

The method behind the library was the immunoSEQ multiplex PCR assay. The multiplex PCR relied on a mix of 60 forward primers for TCR Vbeta segments and 13 reverse primers for TCR Jbeta segments. The CDR3 region of rearranged TCR beta genes was amplified from genomic DNA by a multiplex PCR assay. On the Illumina HiSeq System, the amplified TCR beta libraries were sequenced as 87-base-pair reads. Turning to the authors' computational methods: Across the 670 or so repertoires, a later analysis counted around 80 million unique TCR beta chains, some 11 million of which were shared by at least two donors. To remove PCR and sequencing errors, raw reads were error-corrected and collapsed into unique sequences using a nearest-neighbor algorithm that merged closely related sequences. CDR3 sequences were aligned to IMGT reference sequences to assign V, D and J gene segments. For a sequence to be retained, a match of at least six nucleotides was required to both a V gene segment and a J gene segment. A rearrangement counted as productive if the CDR3 had no stop codons and remained in frame with V and J, and every other rearrangement counted as non-productive. CDR3 was defined by IMGT convention, running from the second conserved V-encoded cysteine to the conserved J-encoded phenylalanine. The earlier analysis of 500 to 750 of the donors excluded any sequence lacking an unambiguous match to a single V gene segment. In an earlier analysis of a few hundred of the donors, a V segment was called functional when productive rearrangements were above 56.7%, and segregating when the standard deviation between donors exceeded 5%. A statistical classification framework was developed to diagnose cytomegalovirus status using the catalog of TCR beta chain sequences. In a later analysis, V and J genes were assigned by comparing TCR nucleotide sequences against IMGT/GENE-DB human TR gene sequences. In a later analysis, CDR3 sequences and most-parsimonious VDJ recombination scenarios were assigned using the TCRdist pipeline. In a later analysis, each TCR beta chain was defined by its CDR3 amino acid sequence together with its V-gene family, and reads lacking a unique V-gene family were excluded. In a later analysis, several hundred highly shared, low-generation-probability nucleotide sequences were removed to address suspected cross-contamination and a sequencing artifact. A later analysis calculated a clonal expansion index for each public chain from normalized within-repertoire ranks of inferred template counts. A later analysis computed generation probabilities with a VDJ recombination model fitted to out-of-frame rearrangements, and checked the results against IGoR. Hypergeometric tests were used in a later analysis to score TCR-TCR, TCR-HLA and TCR-CMV co-occurrence, with a repertoire-size bias correction applied to the TCR pairs. To estimate false discovery rates, a later analysis permuted the HLA or CMV assignments 20 times. In a later analysis, co-occurring TCRs were grouped using DBSCAN, and TCRdist sequence similarity was added for clustering within HLA-allele-positive subsets. For co-occurrence clustering, repertoires with fewer than 30,000 or more than 120,000 public chains were excluded, along with roughly 5 repertoires with anomalous nucleotide sharing. This is the immuneACCESS table as TCRdb keeps it, with only in-frame sequences that have V and J called. A part of the clones is gone; compared with another copy, unresolved V genes explain less than half, and the rest is unexplained. V and J calls plus clone size are reproduced from that table; the DNA served to infer D and trimming. Within this sample are about 63,000 clones, with over 60% of them counted one time only. The ten most abundant clones make up 20% to 25% of the sample.

As concerns this clone: No cognate antigen has been identified for it. Base-call qualities are not available, and no considerably larger clone is one nucleotide away.

Taken from the germline V gene (reference sequence), the CDR1 and CDR2 loops are MNHNY and SVGAGI. The CDR3 goes from the cysteine to the phenylalanine over 16 residues. Only the CDR3 portion is preserved as DNA: 48 bases, with reading frame beginning at the first base. V trim: 7 bases; J trim: 6 bases; unmatched bases: 17. The cohort was made up of about 610 healthy bone marrow donors. At the time of sampling, all cohort members were nominally healthy, though unrecorded immune exposures were likely present. The donor was CMV seropositive and belonged to the group of 250 to 300 seropositive cohort members. Each donor provided a peripheral blood sample, and peripheral blood mononuclear cells were used for TCR beta sequencing. The Qiagen DNeasy Blood Extraction Kit was used to extract genomic DNA from the blood cell samples.

The TCR originated in a man between 45 and 60 years old in good health and CMV-seropositive. This receptor chain uses TRBV6-6 and TRBJ1-1; 7 of the junction bases match TRBD1. The specimen sequenced was PBMCs. The CDR3 in this case is CASTSRQGRVWPEAFF. The nucleotides are TGTGCCAGCACCTCGCGACAGGGCAGGGTTTGGCCTGAAGCTTTCTTT.